The rows below give T cell receptor beta chains drawn from one sample of a study of PD-L1 blockade in urothelial cancer. Sequencing used immunoSEQ multiplex PCR; TCRdb keeps in-frame clones, though not all of them. The top ten clones hold 6.8% of a sample with fewer than 45,000 clones, 80% to 90% of them seen once. The starting material was PBMCs, obtained around atezolizumab (anti-PD-L1) treatment. The receptors were gathered from a man in his sixties with urothelial cancer. The CDR3 runs from the conserved cysteine through the conserved F or W. A D gene is named only where the DNA matches it firmly. Part of the rows lack a size; the others show once, few, many or a class for expanded clones.

d_call clone_size j_call v_call cdr3_nt cdr3_aa
- - TRBJ1-2 TRBV11-2 TGTGCCAGCAGCCCCGGGGTCTCCACTGGCTACACCTTC CASSPGVSTGYTF
- - TRBJ2-1 TRBV7-6 TGTGCCAGCAGCACTACCTACAATGAGCAGTTCTTC CASSTTYNEQFF
TRBD2 - TRBJ2-5 TRBV5-1 TGCGCCAGCAGCAAAGGACGGGGGGGCGAGACCCAGTACTTC CASSKGRGGETQYF
TRBD1 - TRBJ2-5 TRBV14 TGTGCCAGCAGCATTCGACAGGGGGCTGAAAAGACCCAGTACTTC CASSIRQGAEKTQYF
TRBD1 - TRBJ2-1 TRBV2 TGTGCCAGCAGCGACCCGGGACAGGGGGCTAATGAGCAGTTCTTC CASSDPGQGANEQFF
- - TRBJ1-5 TRBV5-5 TGTGCCAGCAGCTTGGGGGGACTGATGAGCAATCAGCCCCAGCATTTT CASSLGGLMSNQPQHF
- few TRBJ1-3 TRBV5-8 TGTGCCAGCAGCTTGGGGGACTCCCCTGGAAACACCATATATTTT CASSLGDSPGNTIYF
- - TRBJ1-4 TRBV7-7 TGTGCCAGCAGCCCTGAGGGGGGGAGCGAAAAACTGTTTTTT CASSPEGGSEKLFF
TRBD1 - TRBJ2-5 TRBV6-5 TGTGCCAGCAGCCCCGACAGGGAAGAGACCCAGTACTTC CASSPDREETQYF
- - TRBJ2-3 TRBV6-5 TGTGCCAGCAGTTACACAGCCACAGATACGCAGTATTTT CASSYTATDTQYF
TRBD2 - TRBJ2-7 TRBV15 TGTGCCACCAGCAGCGTCCTAGCGGGGGCCCCGGGTAGGTACGAGCAGTACTTC CATSSVLAGAPGRYEQYF
TRBD1 - TRBJ1-1 TRBV18 TGTGCCAGCTCACAACAAGGGACAGGGAACACTGAAGCTTTCTTT CASSQQGTGNTEAFF
TRBD2 once TRBJ2-3 TRBV9 TGTGCCAGCAGCCCGTCGCCCCTAGCGGGGGATGTGGATACGCAGTATTTT CASSPSPLAGDVDTQYF
- - TRBJ1-1 TRBV7-2 TGTGCCAGCAGCTTACTCACGGACACTGAAGCTTTCTTT CASSLLTDTEAFF
- - TRBJ2-4 TRBV6-1 TGTGCCAGCAGTGAAAACAGCCAAAACATTCAGTACTTC CASSENSQNIQYF
- - TRBJ1-2 TRBV6-1 TGTGCCAGCAGTGAAGCGCGACAGCTATATGGCTACACCTTC CASSEARQLYGYTF
- - TRBJ2-2 TRBV9 TGTGCCAGCAGCGTAGTGGCAGGGAATACCGGGGAGCTGTTTTTT CASSVVAGNTGELFF
- - TRBJ1-1 TRBV6-5 TGTGCCAGCAGTCCCACAGGCGCTGAAGCTTTCTTT CASSPTGAEAFF
- - TRBJ1-6 TRBV28 TGTGCCAGCACCGCCTCGGGGGGCGAAGCTAATTCACCCCTCCACTTT CASTASGGEANSPLHF
TRBD1 - TRBJ1-2 TRBV11-2 TGTGCCAGCAGCCCTAGGCAAAAGACAGGGGCGGACTATGGCTACACCTTC CASSPRQKTGADYGYTF
- few TRBJ1-1 TRBV28 TGTGCCAGCAGTTCAGGGAACACTGAAGCTTTCTTT CASSSGNTEAFF
- - TRBJ1-2 TRBV11-2 TGTGCCAGCAGCTTATCGGGGGACGGCTACACCTTC CASSLSGDGYTF
- - TRBJ1-1 TRBV7-9 TGTGCCAGCAGCTCGGGAACGAACACTGAAGCTTTCTTT CASSSGTNTEAFF
- - TRBJ1-4 TRBV21-1 TGTGCCAGCAGCAAAGCGCTTTCGGGGGGAGGTGAAAAACTGTTTTTT CASSKALSGGGEKLFF
- - TRBJ2-7 TRBV27 TGTGCCAGCAGTTTACGGCATCGTCTAGGCGAGCAGTACTTC CASSLRHRLGEQYF
TRBD1 few TRBJ1-2 TRBV6-1 TGTGCCAGCAGTGAATATAGACAGGGAAACTATGGCTACACCTTC CASSEYRQGNYGYTF
TRBD1 - TRBJ1-1 TRBV10-3 TGTGCCATCAGTGCTCCGGGACAGGCAAGGGAAGCTTTCTTT CAISAPGQAREAFF
TRBD1 - TRBJ1-4 TRBV30 TGTGCCTGGAGTGTAGGAGGGACAGGGTATTCTGAAAAACTGTTTTTT CAWSVGGTGYSEKLFF
- once TRBJ1-5 TRBV2 TGTGCCAGCAGCCGCGGTTCGGGGGGAAATCAGCCCCAGCATTTT CASSRGSGGNQPQHF
- - TRBJ1-6 TRBV7-9 TGTGCCAGCAGCTCCCCCGTTGCCTGGGGAGGAAATTCACCCCTCCACTTT CASSSPVAWGGNSPLHF
TRBD1 once TRBJ1-5 TRBV4-1 TGCGCCAGCAGCCAATACTACAGGGGGCTTAGCAATCAGCCCCAGCATTTT CASSQYYRGLSNQPQHF
- - TRBJ2-5 TRBV11-2 TGTGCCAGCGGGTCCCTCCCCGGGGGATGGGAGACCCAGTACTTC CASGSLPGGWETQYF
- - TRBJ1-3 TRBV2 TGTGCCAGCAGTGAAGCTTTGGCAGGTAGAAACACCATATATTTT CASSEALAGRNTIYF
TRBD2 - TRBJ2-3 TRBV6-4 TGTGCCAGCAGTGGGCTAGCGGGGGATACGCAGTATTTT CASSGLAGDTQYF
TRBD1 - TRBJ1-2 TRBV19 TGTGCCAGTAGTCCACAGGGGTTCTATGGCTACACCTTC CASSPQGFYGYTF
- - TRBJ1-1 TRBV7-9 TGTGCCAGCAGCCCGTCGGGCACTGAAGCTTTCTTT CASSPSGTEAFF
TRBD1 - TRBJ1-5 TRBV19 TGTGCCAGTACCCCCGGGGACAGGGGCAATCAGCCCCAGCATTTT CASTPGDRGNQPQHF
TRBD1 - TRBJ2-1 TRBV19 TGTGCCAGTAGTATAGTGGCGACAGGGGGGTGGCGGGGCTTTACCTACAATGAGCAGTTCTTC CASSIVATGGWRGFTYNEQFF
- - TRBJ1-4 TRBV15 TGTGCCACCTCCTACGGGGAGAGAGAAAAACTGTTTTTT CATSYGEREKLFF
TRBD2 - TRBJ2-5 TRBV11-2 TGTGCCAGCAGCCACGGGACTAGCGGGGCCCGGGAGACCCAGTACTTC CASSHGTSGARETQYF
TRBD1 - TRBJ2-7 TRBV30 TGTGCCTGGAGTACTCGGACAGGGGGCGTCGAGCAGTACTTC CAWSTRTGGVEQYF
- - TRBJ2-6 TRBV19 TGTGCCAGTAGTCGGGGATCTGGGGCCAACGTCCTGACTTTC CASSRGSGANVLTF
TRBD1 - TRBJ2-7 TRBV2 TGTGCCAGCAGGGGGCTAACCGGGACAGGGAAGTACGAGCAGTACTTC CASRGLTGTGKYEQYF
TRBD1 few TRBJ2-7 TRBV7-6 TGTGCCAGCAGCTTAGTGTCTTCAGGGGGTACCTACGAGCAGTACTTC CASSLVSSGGTYEQYF
TRBD2 - TRBJ2-1 TRBV5-1 TGCGCCAGCAGCGAGAGCGGGGAACTCTACAATGAGCAGTTCTTC CASSESGELYNEQFF
- - TRBJ2-1 TRBV7-8 TGTGCCAGCAGCTTAGCGGGGGGAGCCTACAATGAGCAGTTCTTC CASSLAGGAYNEQFF
- - TRBJ1-2 TRBV2 TGTGCCAGCAGTGCACAGGCTATTTATGGCTACACCTTC CASSAQAIYGYTF
TRBD1 few TRBJ1-5 TRBV7-2 TGTGCCAGCAGCCCGGGACAGGGGGGACAGCCCCAGCATTTT CASSPGQGGQPQHF
TRBD2 - TRBJ2-3 TRBV12-5 TGTGCTAGTGCGGCGGGGGTTACGCAGTATTTT CASAAGVTQYF
- - TRBJ1-2 TRBV4-2 TGTGCCAGCAGCCCTTACGGGGGTGGCTACACCTTC CASSPYGGGYTF
- - TRBJ2-1 TRBV19 TGTGCCAGTAGCCCAGACAGGTCGGACAATGAGCAGTTCTTC CASSPDRSDNEQFF
TRBD1 - TRBJ2-7 TRBV14 TGTGCCAGCAGCCCAAGGAGACAGGGGTTGGACGAGCAGTACTTC CASSPRRQGLDEQYF
TRBD1 - TRBJ1-1 TRBV27 TGTGCCAGCAGTGCTGCAACGACAGGGTCCACTGAAGCTTTCTTT CASSAATTGSTEAFF
- - TRBJ1-4 TRBV5-1 TGCGCCAGCAGCTTATCGGTAATTAATGAAAAACTGTTTTTT CASSLSVINEKLFF
TRBD1 - TRBJ1-5 TRBV19 TGTGCCAGTAGTACCTACCGGGACAGTTGGTCTAGGCAGCCCCAGCATTTT CASSTYRDSWSRQPQHF